The entry below describes one T cell receptor (beta chain). Other nucleotide sequences in the sample specify the same CDR3. This sample was included in a study of blood T cell repertoires in COVID-19. Study background: Sources were T cells, B-cell-depleted T cells, or PBMCs; the material itself was cDNA or gDNA.

Only in-frame clones appear in the TCRdb table, and some are missing; sequencing was by immunoSEQ multiplex PCR. The sample consists of over 35,000 clones, roughly 88% of them appearing once. The V and J ends lost 0 bases and 4 bases, in that order; junction bases with no gene match: 4. The CDR3 has 15 amino acids. Germline CDR1 reads MNHNS; CDR2 reads SASEGT. The chain links TRBV6-1 to TRBJ2-7; 9 nucleotides match TRBD1. The sequenced sample was peripheral blood. The sequence came from a man aged 50 to 59 with acute or convalescent COVID-19. The CDR3 sequence: CASSEAGTGYYEQYF. As DNA, the CDR3 is TGTGCCAGCAGTGAAGCAGGGACAGGGTATTACGAGCAGTACTTC.